The TCR beta chain described here comes from a study of beta chain features in type 1 diabetes. The whole isolated RNA underwent reverse transcription, so sequencing captured expressed TCRB transcripts. Measured with immunoSEQ multiplex PCR; TCRdb has only the in-frame clones, and not every one. This table holds 680,000 or so clones, roughly 16% found once. CDR1 and CDR2 from the germline V gene are SGDLS and YYNGEE. CDR3 length equals 15 residues. Germline trimming cut 3 bases from V and 4 bases from J; bases unmatched to any gene: 8. The sequenced material came from naive CD4+ T cells from blood. This receptor was taken from a young man in good health. The chain couples TRBV9 to TRBJ1-1; 8 bases line up with TRBD1. This chain's CDR3 is CASSASGQGSTEAFF. The CDR3 DNA reads as TGTGCCAGCAGCGCATCCGGACAGGGAAGCACTGAAGCTTTCTTT. The entire variable domain, with the rest obtained from reference TRBV9 and TRBJ1-1, is as follows: DSGVTQTPKHLITATGQRVTLRCSPRSGDLSVYWYQQSLDQGLQFLIQYYNGEERAKGNILERFSAQQFPDLHSELNLSSLELGDSALYFCASSASGQGSTEAFFGQGTRLTVV.